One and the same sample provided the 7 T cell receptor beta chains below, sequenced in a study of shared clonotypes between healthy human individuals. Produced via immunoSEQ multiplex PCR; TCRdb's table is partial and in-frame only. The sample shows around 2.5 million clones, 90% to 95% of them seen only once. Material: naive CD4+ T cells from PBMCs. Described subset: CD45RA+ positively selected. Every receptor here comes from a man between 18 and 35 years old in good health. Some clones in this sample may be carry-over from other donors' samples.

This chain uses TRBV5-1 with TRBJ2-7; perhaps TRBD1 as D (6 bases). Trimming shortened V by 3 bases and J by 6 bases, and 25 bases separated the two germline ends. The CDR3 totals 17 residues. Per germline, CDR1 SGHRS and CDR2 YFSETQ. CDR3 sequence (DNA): TGCGCCAGCAGCTGGACTGCAGGGACACCCTGGCCCGGCGAGCAGTACTTC. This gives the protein CASSWTAGTPWPGEQYF. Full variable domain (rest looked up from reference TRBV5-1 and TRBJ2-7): KAGVTQTPRYLIKTRGQQVTLSCSPISGHRSVSWYQQTPGQGLQFLFEYFSETQRNKGNFPGRFSGRQFSNSRSEMNVSTLELGDSALYLCASSWTAGTPWPGEQYFGPGTRLTVT.

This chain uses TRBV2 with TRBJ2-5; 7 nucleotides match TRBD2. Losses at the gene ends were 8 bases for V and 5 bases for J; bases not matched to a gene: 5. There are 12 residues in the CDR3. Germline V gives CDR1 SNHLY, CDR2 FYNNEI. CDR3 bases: TGTGCCAGCCAGACCGGGGGGGAGACCCAGTACTTC. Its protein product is CASQTGGETQYF.

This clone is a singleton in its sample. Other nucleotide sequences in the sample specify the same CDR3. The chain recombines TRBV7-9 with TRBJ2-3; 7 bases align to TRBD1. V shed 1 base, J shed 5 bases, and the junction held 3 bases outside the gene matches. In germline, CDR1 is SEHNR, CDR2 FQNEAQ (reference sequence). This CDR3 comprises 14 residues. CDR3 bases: TGTGCCAGCAGCTTAGGGACAGGTCGAGATACGCAGTATTTT. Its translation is CASSLGTGRDTQYF. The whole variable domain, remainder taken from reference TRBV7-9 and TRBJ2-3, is DTGVSQNPRHKITKRGQNVTFRCDPISEHNRLYWYRQTLGQGPEFLTYFQNEAQLEKSRLLSDRFSAERPKGSFSTLEIQRTEQGDSAMYLCASSLGTGRDTQYFGPGTRLTVL.

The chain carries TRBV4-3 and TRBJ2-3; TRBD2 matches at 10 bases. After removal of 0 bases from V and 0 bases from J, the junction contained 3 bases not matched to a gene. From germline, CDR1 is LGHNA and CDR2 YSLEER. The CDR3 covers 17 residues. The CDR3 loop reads CASSQDGLAASTDTQYF. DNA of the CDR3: TGCGCCAGCAGCCAAGATGGACTAGCGGCTAGCACAGATACGCAGTATTTT.

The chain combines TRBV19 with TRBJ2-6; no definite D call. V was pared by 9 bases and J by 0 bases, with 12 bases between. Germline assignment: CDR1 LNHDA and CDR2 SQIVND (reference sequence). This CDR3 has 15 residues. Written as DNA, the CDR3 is TGTGCCAGCAAAGGACGGACCTCTGGGGCCAACGTCCTGACTTTC. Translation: CASKGRTSGANVLTF.

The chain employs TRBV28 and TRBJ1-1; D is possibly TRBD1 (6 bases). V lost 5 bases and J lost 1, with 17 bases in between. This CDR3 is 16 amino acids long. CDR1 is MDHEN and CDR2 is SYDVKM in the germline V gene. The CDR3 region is CASSGFLGQTNTEAFF. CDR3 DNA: TGTGCCAGCAGTGGGTTTTTGGGACAAACGAACACTGAAGCTTTCTTT.

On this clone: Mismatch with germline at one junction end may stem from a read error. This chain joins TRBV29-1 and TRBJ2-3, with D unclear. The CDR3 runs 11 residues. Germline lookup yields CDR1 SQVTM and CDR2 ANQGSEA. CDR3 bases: TGCAGCGTTGGCTATTCAGATGCGCAGTATTTT. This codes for CSVGYSDAQYF.